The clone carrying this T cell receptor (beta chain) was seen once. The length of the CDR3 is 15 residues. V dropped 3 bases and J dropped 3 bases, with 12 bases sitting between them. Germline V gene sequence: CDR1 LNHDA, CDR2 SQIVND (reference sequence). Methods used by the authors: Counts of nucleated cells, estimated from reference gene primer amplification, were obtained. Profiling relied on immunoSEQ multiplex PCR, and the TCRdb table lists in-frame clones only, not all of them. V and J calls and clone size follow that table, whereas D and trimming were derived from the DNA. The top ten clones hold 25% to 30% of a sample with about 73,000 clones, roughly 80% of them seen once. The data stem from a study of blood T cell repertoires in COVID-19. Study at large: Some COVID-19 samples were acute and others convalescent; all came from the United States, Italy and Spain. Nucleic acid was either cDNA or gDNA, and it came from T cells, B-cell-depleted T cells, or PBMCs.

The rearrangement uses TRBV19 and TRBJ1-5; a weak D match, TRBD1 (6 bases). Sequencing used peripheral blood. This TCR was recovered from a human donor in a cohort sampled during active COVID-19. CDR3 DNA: TGTGCCAGTAGTATCAGGGGCCTTCCCAATCAGCCCCAGCATTTT. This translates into CASSIRGLPNQPQHF.